This entry concerns a single T cell receptor (beta chain). The antigen is unknown. TCRdb derives one entry per CDR3 protein from the 5' RACE reads, leaving out DNA. Seen in this sample are 200,000 to 300,000 distinct CDR3 sequences; the ten most common clones hold around 4%. These data originate in a study of T cells expressing NK-cell markers. The study, taken as a whole, reports: Dominant NKG2C+ clonotypes in a handful of donors made up roughly 1.0-7.0% of CD8+ T cells.

The source is a woman aged 18 to 75 in good health. Sequencing input: blood T cells: a sorted CD56 or NKG2C T cell subset, CD4+ or CD8+ T cells, or bulk PBMC T cells (not recorded which).

The CDR3 is CASSSMGTSISDTQYF. V is TRBV7-2 and J is TRBJ2-3; the D gene TCRdb calls, TRBD2, cannot be checked with no DNA. The CDR3 loop spans 16 amino acids. CDR1 is SGHTA, CDR2 FQGNSA, per germline. The complete variable domain, with remaining parts taken from reference TRBV7-2 and TRBJ2-3, reads GAGVSQSPSNKVTEKGKDVELRCDPISGHTALYWYRQSLGQGLEFLIYFQGNSAPDKSGLPSDRFSAERTGGSVSTLTIQRTQQEDSAVYLCASSSMGTSISDTQYFGPGTRLTVL.